Shown below are 10 T cell receptor beta chains from a single sample sequenced in a study of cytomegalovirus exposure and HLA in healthy donors. With 60 Vbeta and 13 Jbeta primers, the PCR was carried out. Here immunoSEQ multiplex PCR was the method, and the copy in TCRdb shows in-frame clones only, minus some. The sample yields more than 80,000 clones, less than 70% seen once. The specimen sequenced was PBMCs. All receptors come from a human donor in good health.

The table lists this clone with a count of one. The chain carries TRBV9 and TRBJ1-1; tentatively, D is TRBD1 (6 bases). Trimming took off 4 bases at V and 0 bases at J, with 10 bases between the two ends. Germline V lookup: CDR1 SGDLS, CDR2 YYNGEE. The length of the CDR3 is 14 residues. CDR3 in DNA: TGTGCCAGCAGCCCCGACAGGCTGAACACTGAAGCTTTCTTT. Translating it yields CASSPDRLNTEAFF.

A single count supports this clone. The J gene is TRBJ2-2, the V gene TRBV9, with a weak D call TRBD1 (6 bases). Germline assignment: CDR1 SGDLS and CDR2 YYNGEE. Trimming shortened V by 3 bases and J by 8 bases, and 8 bases separated the two germline ends. This CDR3 spans 12 amino acids. CDR3 region: CASSAQGGELFF. CDR3 DNA sequence: TGTGCCAGCAGCGCCCAGGGGGGGGAGCTGTTTTTT.

This clone was found once. This sample also contains other DNA sequences that code for the same CDR3. The chain joins TRBV11-3 to TRBJ2-7, with D perhaps matching TRBD2 (6 bases). This CDR3 has 14 residues. CDR1 is SGHNT and CDR2 is YENEEA in the germline V gene. V dropped 3 bases and J dropped 3 bases, with 12 bases sitting between them. The CDR3 loop is CASSLGAGGYEQYF. The CDR3 region has the DNA TGTGCCAGCAGCTTGGGCGCCGGGGGCTACGAGCAGTACTTC.

In its sample, this clone was seen once. The rearrangement links TRBV4-3 to TRBJ2-4; weak D call: TRBD2 (5 bases). The CDR3 covers 14 residues. Between the trimmed V and J ends, which lost 0 bases and 11 bases, there was a span of 14 bases. Per germline, CDR1 LGHNA and CDR2 YSLEER. CDR3 coding DNA: TGCGCCAGCAGCCAAGATACGGGGAAAACATTTCAGTACTTC. This gives the protein CASSQDTGKTFQYF.

The chain links TRBV19 to TRBJ1-2, with D perhaps matching TRBD1 (6 bases). The CDR3 is made up of 15 amino acids. Germline V gene lookup returns CDR1 LNHDA and CDR2 SQIVND (reference sequence). V was shortened by 4 bases and J by 4 bases, with 16 bases between the two germline ends. CDR3 protein: CASSTQMTGVYGYTF. The CDR3 nucleotides are TGTGCCAGTAGTACACAGATGACAGGCGTCTATGGCTACACCTTC.

V is TRBV30 and J is TRBJ1-5; TRBD1 matches 9 bases. V was clipped by 3 bases and J by 7 bases; unmatched bases: 7. This CDR3 contains 14 residues. Germline-derived CDR1 and CDR2 are GTSNPN and SVGIG (reference sequence). CDR3: CAWRGTGRLQPQHF. CDR3 in DNA: TGTGCCTGGAGAGGGACAGGGCGGTTACAGCCCCAGCATTTT.

This clone occurred once. The chain is built from TRBV11-2 and TRBJ2-5, with D unclear. This CDR3 has 12 amino acids. Deletions cut 3 bases from V and 6 bases from J, with 8 bases between. In germline, CDR1 is SGHAT, CDR2 FQNNGV. CDR3 sequence reads: CASSFSAQTQYF. The CDR3 DNA follows: TGTGCCAGCAGCTTCAGTGCCCAGACCCAGTACTTC.

This clone turned up a few times. The J gene is TRBJ2-1, the V gene TRBV7-9, with 8 bases that match TRBD2. Germline CDR1 and CDR2: SEHNR and FQNEAQ (reference sequence). There are 15 residues in the CDR3. V trimming: 3 bases; J trimming: 5 bases; junction bases outside the gene matches: 6. This CDR3 is CASSFTGTSNNEQFF. The CDR3 nucleotides are TGTGCCAGCAGCTTCACCGGGACTAGTAACAATGAGCAGTTCTTC. The whole variable domain, remainder taken from reference TRBV7-9 and TRBJ2-1, is DTGVSQNPRHKITKRGQNVTFRCDPISEHNRLYWYRQTLGQGPEFLTYFQNEAQLEKSRLLSDRFSAERPKGSFSTLEIQRTEQGDSAMYLCASSFTGTSNNEQFFGPGTRLTVL.

The V and J genes are TRBV5-1 and TRBJ2-2, with no clear D. Germline V CDR1 and CDR2: SGHRS, YFSETQ. Between the trimmed V and J ends, which lost 3 bases and 1 base, there was a span of 4 bases. This CDR3 is 13 amino acids long. The CDR3 nucleotides read TGCGCCAGCAGCTACAGGAACACCGGGGAGCTGTTTTTT. Protein product: CASSYRNTGELFF.

The CDR3 loop reads CASSGDRSPRYF. CDR3 DNA: TGTGCCAGCAGTGGGGACAGGTCCCCACGGTATTTT. J is TRBJ2-3 and V is TRBV6-5; 8 bases match TRBD1. Germline V gene lookup returns CDR1 MNHEY and CDR2 SVGAGI. Trimming cost V 5 bases and J 14 bases; bases outside gene matches: 9. The CDR3 length is 12 residues.